The next 9 T cell receptor beta chains were all read from a single sample in a study of early T cells in non-severe SARS-CoV-2 infection. In TCRdb, the 5' RACE reads were re-called with MiXCR into one record per CDR3 protein. The repertoire holds 50,000 to 75,000 distinct CDR3 sequences, with about 12% as singletons. The sequencing here drew on whole blood, taken at baseline. These receptors originate from an adult who was a healthcare worker with PCR-confirmed SARS-CoV-2 infection or an uninfected control (not recorded which). The donor label of this sample is uncertain.

The chain couples TRBV11-2 to TRBJ2-4; D possibly corresponds to TRBD2 (6 bases). Trimming cost V 5 bases and J 8 bases, with 19 bases left between them. The CDR3 spans 15 residues. Germline CDR1 is SGHAT and CDR2 is FQNNGV. The CDR3 here is CASSPILQRVDIQYF. The CDR3 DNA sequence: TGTGCCAGCAGCCCGATACTCCAGCGGGTGGACATTCAGTACTTC.

This chain connects TRBV7-2 to TRBJ2-4; 7 nucleotides align to TRBD2. The CDR3 has 16 amino acids. Trimming cost V 6 bases and J 1 base; bases outside gene matches: 9. Germline V gives CDR1 SGHTA, CDR2 FQGNSA. The chain's CDR3 is CASRPSGSYAKNIQYF. CDR3 coding DNA: TGTGCCAGCAGACCTAGCGGCAGCTATGCCAAAAACATTCAGTACTTC.

The chain has TRBV28 and TRBJ1-2; TRBD1 is a possible D gene (5 bases). The CDR3 is 19 amino acids. V was shortened by 6 bases and J by 5 bases, with 31 bases between the two germline ends. Germline-derived CDR1 and CDR2 are MDHEN and SYDVKM. CDR3 bases: TGTGCCAGCAGCCTAAAACCGGGGCGAACCCAGGGCAGGGTATATGGCTACACCTTC. This encodes CASSLKPGRTQGRVYGYTF.

The chain joins TRBV28 to TRBJ2-3; D is ambiguous. The CDR3 loop spans 13 amino acids. Trimming removed 5 bases at V and 2 bases at J, with 8 bases between. The germline V gene encodes CDR1 MDHEN and CDR2 SYDVKM. DNA of the CDR3: TGTGCCAGCAGTGGCCAGTTCACAGATACGCAGTATTTT. Translating it yields CASSGQFTDTQYF.

This clonotype was counted a few times. V usage is TRBV5-1 and J usage is TRBJ1-1, with D hard to call. V was cut by 5 bases and J by 3 bases, with 11 bases left in between. The length of the CDR3 is 13 residues. From germline, CDR1 is SGHRS and CDR2 YFSETQ. The CDR3 DNA follows: TGCGCCAGCAGTCCGGGGAAGGACACTGAAGCTTTCTTT. Residues: CASSPGKDTEAFF.

This clonotype appeared many times. V gene TRBV24-1 combines with J gene TRBJ2-2; D not resolved. Trimming cost V 4 bases and J 7 bases, with 9 bases left between them. Germline assignment: CDR1 KGHDR and CDR2 SFDVKD. There are 13 residues in the CDR3. The CDR3 bases are TGTGCCACCAGTGACCGTACGGGCGGGGAGCTGTTTTTT. This encodes CATSDRTGGELFF.

The chain joins TRBV29-1 to TRBJ2-2; the match to TRBD2 covers 13 bases. The germline CDR1 and CDR2 sequences are SQVTM and ANQGSEA. The CDR3 spans 15 residues. The V and J ends lost 4 bases and 5 bases, in that order; junction bases with no gene match: 4. CDR3 region: CSVGTSGGGTGELFF. CDR3 nucleotide sequence: TGCAGCGTTGGGACTAGCGGGGGCGGTACCGGGGAGCTGTTTTTT.

The CDR3 DNA reads as TGTGCCAGCAGCCCCCGCTTCGTGGGGGGCGTTCCGGACGAGCAGTTCTTC. The encoded protein is CASSPRFVGGVPDEQFF. The chain combines TRBV9 with TRBJ2-1; TRBD1 or TRBD2 may be the D gene (6 bases each). The CDR3 spans 17 residues. V lost 4 bases, J lost 10 bases, and 27 bases lay in between. In germline, CDR1 is SGDLS, CDR2 YYNGEE.

This clonotype was picked up a small number of times. This chain links TRBV24-1 with TRBJ2-3; TRBD2 matches at 12 bases. Germline CDR1 is KGHDR and CDR2 is SFDVKD. There are 16 residues in the CDR3. J gave up 5 bases and V 3 bases, and 5 bases lay outside the gene matches. For the CDR3, the DNA is TGTGCCACCAGTGATCCTAGCGGGGGGGCCTTAGATACGCAGTATTTT. It codes for CATSDPSGGALDTQYF.